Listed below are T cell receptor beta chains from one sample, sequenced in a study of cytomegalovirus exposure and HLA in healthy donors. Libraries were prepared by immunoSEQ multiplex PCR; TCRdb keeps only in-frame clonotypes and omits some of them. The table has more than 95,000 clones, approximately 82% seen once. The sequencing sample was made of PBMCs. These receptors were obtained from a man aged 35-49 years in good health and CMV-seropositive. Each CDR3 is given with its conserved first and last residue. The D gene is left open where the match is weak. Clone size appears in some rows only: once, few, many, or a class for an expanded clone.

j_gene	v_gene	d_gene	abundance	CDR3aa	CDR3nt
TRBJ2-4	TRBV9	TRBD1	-	CASSVGGTVNHIQYF	TGTGCCAGCAGCGTAGGTGGGACAGTTAACCATATTCAGTACTTC
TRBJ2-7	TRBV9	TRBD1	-	CASSEGGQGREQYF	TGTGCCAGCAGCGAGGGGGGACAGGGGCGCGAGCAGTACTTC
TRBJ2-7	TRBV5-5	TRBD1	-	CASSLPGQVAYEQYF	TGTGCCAGCAGCTTGCCGGGACAGGTCGCCTACGAGCAGTACTTC
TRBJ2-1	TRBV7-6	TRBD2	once	CASSLRAGGRDEQFF	TGTGCCAGCAGCTTAAGGGCGGGGGGCCGCGATGAGCAGTTCTTC
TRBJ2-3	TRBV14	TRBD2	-	CASSPERIAGSDTQYF	TGTGCCAGCAGCCCAGAACGAATAGCGGGATCAGATACGCAGTATTTT
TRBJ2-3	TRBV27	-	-	CATWRDGTDTQYF	TGTGCCACCTGGCGGGACGGGACAGATACGCAGTATTTT
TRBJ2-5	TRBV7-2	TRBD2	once	CASSSGLGRVQETQYF	TGTGCCAGCAGCTCAGGACTCGGGAGGGTCCAAGAGACCCAGTACTTC
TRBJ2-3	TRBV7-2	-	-	CASSLVGGFTTDTQYF	TGTGCCAGCAGCTTAGTTGGCGGATTTACCACAGATACGCAGTATTTT
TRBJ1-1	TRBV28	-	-	CASRRGGVRTNEAFF	TGTGCCAGCAGACGGGGGGGGGTTCGGACAAATGAAGCTTTCTTT
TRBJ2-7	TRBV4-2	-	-	CASSQEAPGELDEQYF	TGTGCCAGCAGCCAAGAGGCTCCGGGGGAGTTGGACGAGCAGTACTTC
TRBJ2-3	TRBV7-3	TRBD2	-	CASSFGLAGSTDTQYF	TGTGCCAGCAGCTTCGGACTAGCGGGTAGCACAGATACGCAGTATTTT
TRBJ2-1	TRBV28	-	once	CASSLPRGGNEQFF	TGTGCCAGCAGTTTACCGAGGGGGGGGAATGAGCAGTTCTTC
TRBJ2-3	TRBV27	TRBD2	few	CASSRAGATSTDTQYF	TGTGCCAGCAGTAGAGCGGGAGCTACTAGCACAGATACGCAGTATTTT
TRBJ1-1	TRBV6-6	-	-	CASSYQVDTEAFF	TGTGCCAGCAGTTACCAGGTTGACACTGAAGCTTTCTTT
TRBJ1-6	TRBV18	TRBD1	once	CASSPTGGLSPLHF	TGTGCCAGCTCACCAACAGGGGGATTATCACCCCTCCACTTT